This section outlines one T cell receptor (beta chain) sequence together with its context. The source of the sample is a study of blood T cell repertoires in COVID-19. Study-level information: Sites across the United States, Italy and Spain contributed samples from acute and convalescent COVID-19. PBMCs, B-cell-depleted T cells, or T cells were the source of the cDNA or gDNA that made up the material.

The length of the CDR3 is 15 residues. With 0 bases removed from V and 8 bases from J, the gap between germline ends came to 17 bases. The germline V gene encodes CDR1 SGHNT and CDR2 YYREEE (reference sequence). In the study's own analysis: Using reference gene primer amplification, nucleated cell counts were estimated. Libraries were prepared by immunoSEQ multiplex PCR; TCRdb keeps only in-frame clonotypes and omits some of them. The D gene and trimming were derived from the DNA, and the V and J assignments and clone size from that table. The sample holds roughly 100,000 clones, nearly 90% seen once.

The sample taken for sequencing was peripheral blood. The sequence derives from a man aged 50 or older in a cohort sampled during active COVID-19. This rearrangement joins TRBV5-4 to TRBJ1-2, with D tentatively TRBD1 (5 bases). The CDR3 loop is CASSLGGEWLLGYTF. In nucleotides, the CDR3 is TGTGCCAGCAGCTTGGGGGGGGAGTGGTTATTAGGCTACACCTTC.